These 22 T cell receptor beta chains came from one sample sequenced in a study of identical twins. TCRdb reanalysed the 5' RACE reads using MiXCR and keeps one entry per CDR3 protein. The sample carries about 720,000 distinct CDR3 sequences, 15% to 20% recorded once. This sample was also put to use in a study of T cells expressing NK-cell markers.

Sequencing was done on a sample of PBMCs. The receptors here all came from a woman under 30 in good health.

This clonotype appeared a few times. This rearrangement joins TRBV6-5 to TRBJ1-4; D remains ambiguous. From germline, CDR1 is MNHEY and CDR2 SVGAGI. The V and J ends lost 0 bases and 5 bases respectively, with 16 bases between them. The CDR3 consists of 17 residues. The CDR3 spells CASSYSRSPVENEKLFF. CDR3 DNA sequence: TGTGCCAGCAGTTACTCCCGCTCGCCAGTAGAAAATGAAAAACTGTTTTTT.

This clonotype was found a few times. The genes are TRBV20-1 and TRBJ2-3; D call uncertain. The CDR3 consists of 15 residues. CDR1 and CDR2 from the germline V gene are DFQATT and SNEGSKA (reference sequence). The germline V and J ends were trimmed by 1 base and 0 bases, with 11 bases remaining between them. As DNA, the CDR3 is TGCAGTGCTAGAGGTTGGCGAGCTAGCACAGATACGCAGTATTTT. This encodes CSARGWRASTDTQYF.

CDR3 in DNA: TGTGCCAGCAGGCCGACCGGGAGAAATGAGCAGTTCTTC. It is translated as CASRPTGRNEQFF. The rearrangement joins TRBV6-5 to TRBJ2-1; possibly TRBD2 for D (6 bases). The germline V gene encodes CDR1 MNHEY and CDR2 SVGAGI. Trimming pared 6 bases from V and 7 bases from J, leaving 13 bases between. The CDR3 is 13 amino acids.

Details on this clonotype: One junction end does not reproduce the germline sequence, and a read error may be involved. The CDR3 sequence is CASSGLAGGPRLADTKYF. DNA of the CDR3: TGTGCCAGCAGTGGACTAGCGGGGGGGCCTAGGTTGGCAGATACGAAGTATTTT. The rearrangement joins TRBV6-1 to TRBJ2-3, with 14 bases aligning to TRBD2. The V gene's germline CDR1 is MNHNS and CDR2 SASEGT. The CDR3 covers 18 residues.

The CDR3 region has the DNA TGTGCCAGCAGAACAAACAGGGGGTACACAGATACGCAGTATTTT. Protein sequence: CASRTNRGYTDTQYF. The genes are TRBV6-2 or TRBV6-3 and TRBJ2-3; TRBD1 agrees at 8 bases. The ends lost 6 bases at V and 2 bases at J; junction bases unmatched: 7. The CDR3 is 15 amino acids. Germline V gene data show CDR1 as MNHEY and CDR2 as SVGEGT.

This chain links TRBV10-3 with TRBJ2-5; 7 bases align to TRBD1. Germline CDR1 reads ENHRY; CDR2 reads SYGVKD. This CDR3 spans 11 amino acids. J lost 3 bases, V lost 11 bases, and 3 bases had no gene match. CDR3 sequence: CAVGTEETQYF. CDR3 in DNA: TGTGCCGTCGGGACAGAAGAGACCCAGTACTTC.

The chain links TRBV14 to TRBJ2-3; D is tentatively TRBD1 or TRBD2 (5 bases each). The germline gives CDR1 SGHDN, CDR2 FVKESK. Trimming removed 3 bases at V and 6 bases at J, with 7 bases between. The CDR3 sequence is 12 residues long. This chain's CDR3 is CASSQWGDTQYF. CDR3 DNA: TGTGCCAGCAGCCAGTGGGGGGATACGCAGTATTTT.

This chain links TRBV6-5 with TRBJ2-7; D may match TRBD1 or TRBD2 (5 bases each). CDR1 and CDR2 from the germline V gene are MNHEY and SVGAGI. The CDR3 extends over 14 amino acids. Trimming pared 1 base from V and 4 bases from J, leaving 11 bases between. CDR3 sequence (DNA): TGTGCCAGCAGTTACTGGGGGACGAAGTACGAGCAGTACTTC. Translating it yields CASSYWGTKYEQYF.

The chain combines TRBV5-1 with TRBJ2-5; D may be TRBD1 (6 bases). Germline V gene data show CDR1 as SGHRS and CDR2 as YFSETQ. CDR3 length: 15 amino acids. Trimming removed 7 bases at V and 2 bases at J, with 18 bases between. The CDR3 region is CASRKGEYGQETQYF. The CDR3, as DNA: TGCGCCAGCCGCAAGGGGGAGTACGGACAAGAGACCCAGTACTTC.

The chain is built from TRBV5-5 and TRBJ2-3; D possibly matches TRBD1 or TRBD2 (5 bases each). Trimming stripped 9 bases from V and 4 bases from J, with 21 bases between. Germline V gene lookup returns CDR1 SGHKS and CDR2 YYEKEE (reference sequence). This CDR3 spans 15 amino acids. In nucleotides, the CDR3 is TGTGCCATCGGCCCCGGGACCCTGCGGGCAGATACGCAGTATTTT. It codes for CAIGPGTLRADTQYF.

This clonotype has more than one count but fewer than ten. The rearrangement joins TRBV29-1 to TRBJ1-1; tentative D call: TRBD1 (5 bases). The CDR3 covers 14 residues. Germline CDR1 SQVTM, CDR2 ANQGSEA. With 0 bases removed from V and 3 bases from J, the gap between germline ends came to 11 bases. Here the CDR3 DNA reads TGCAGCGTTGAAGAGGCAGGGCTGCACACTGAAGCTTTCTTT. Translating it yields CSVEEAGLHTEAFF.

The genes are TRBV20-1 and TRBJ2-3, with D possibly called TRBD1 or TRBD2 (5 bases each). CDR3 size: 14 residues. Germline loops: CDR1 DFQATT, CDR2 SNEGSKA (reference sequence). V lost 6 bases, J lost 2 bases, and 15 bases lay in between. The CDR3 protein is CSAPLSGPTDTQYF. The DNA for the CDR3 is TGCAGTGCCCCTCTTTCGGGGCCCACAGATACGCAGTATTTT.

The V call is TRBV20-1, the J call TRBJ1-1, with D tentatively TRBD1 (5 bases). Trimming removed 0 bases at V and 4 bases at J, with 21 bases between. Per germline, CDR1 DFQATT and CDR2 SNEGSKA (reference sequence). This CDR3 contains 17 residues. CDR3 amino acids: CSARDGGEVRVGTEAFF. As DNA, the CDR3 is TGCAGTGCTAGAGATGGGGGGGAAGTAAGGGTAGGCACTGAAGCTTTCTTT.

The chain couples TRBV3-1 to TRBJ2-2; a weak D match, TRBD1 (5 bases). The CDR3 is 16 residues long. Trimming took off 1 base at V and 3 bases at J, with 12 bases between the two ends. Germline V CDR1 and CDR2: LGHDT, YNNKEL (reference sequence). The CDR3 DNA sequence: TGTGCCAGCAGCCAAGTAAATAAAGGGGACACCGGGGAGCTGTTTTTT. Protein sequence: CASSQVNKGDTGELFF.

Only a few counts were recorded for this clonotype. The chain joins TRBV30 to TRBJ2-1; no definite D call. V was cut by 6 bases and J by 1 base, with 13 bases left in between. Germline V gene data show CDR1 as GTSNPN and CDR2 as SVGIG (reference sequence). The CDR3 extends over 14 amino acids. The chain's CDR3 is CACLGFPSYNEQFF. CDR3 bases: TGTGCCTGTTTAGGGTTTCCGTCCTACAATGAGCAGTTCTTC.

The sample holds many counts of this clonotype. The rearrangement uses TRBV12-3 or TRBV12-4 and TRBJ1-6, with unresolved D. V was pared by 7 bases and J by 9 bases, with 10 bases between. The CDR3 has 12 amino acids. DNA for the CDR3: TGTGCCAGCACGACCCGGGGTTCACCCCTCCACTTT. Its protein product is CASTTRGSPLHF.

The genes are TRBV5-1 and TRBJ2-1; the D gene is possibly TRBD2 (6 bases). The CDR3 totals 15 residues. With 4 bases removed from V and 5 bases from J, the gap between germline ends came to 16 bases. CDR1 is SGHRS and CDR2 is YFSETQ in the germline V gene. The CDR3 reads CASSKRLEGDNEQFF. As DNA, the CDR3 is TGCGCCAGCAGCAAACGACTAGAGGGAGACAATGAGCAGTTCTTC.

The CDR3 region is CSGLGSSGANTGELFF. The CDR3 DNA reads as TGCAGCGGCCTGGGGTCGTCAGGGGCAAACACCGGGGAGCTGTTTTTT. The chain links TRBV29-1 to TRBJ2-2, with TRBD1 as a possible D gene (6 bases). Trimming removed 7 bases at V and 2 bases at J, with 20 bases between. Germline lookup yields CDR1 SQVTM and CDR2 ANQGSEA. The CDR3 has 16 residues.

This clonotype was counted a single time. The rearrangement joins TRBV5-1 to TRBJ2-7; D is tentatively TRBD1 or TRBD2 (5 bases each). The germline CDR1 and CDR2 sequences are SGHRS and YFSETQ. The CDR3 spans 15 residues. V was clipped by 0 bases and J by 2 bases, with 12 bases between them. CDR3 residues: CASSLGRGVTYEQYF. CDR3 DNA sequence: TGCGCCAGCAGCTTGGGAAGAGGGGTCACCTACGAGCAGTACTTC.

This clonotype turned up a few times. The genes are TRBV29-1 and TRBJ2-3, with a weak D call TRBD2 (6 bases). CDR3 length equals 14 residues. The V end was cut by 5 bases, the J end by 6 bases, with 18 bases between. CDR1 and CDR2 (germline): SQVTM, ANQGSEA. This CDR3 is CSVKLGGRLDTQYF. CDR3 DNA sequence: TGCAGCGTTAAATTAGGAGGGAGGTTGGATACGCAGTATTTT.

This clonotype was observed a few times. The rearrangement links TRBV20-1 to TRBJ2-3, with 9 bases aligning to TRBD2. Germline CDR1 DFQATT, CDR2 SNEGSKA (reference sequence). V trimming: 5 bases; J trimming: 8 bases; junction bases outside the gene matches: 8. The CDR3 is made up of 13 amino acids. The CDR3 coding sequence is TGCAGTGCTTGGCGGGGGGGAAAGAGTACGCAGTATTTT. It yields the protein CSAWRGGKSTQYF.

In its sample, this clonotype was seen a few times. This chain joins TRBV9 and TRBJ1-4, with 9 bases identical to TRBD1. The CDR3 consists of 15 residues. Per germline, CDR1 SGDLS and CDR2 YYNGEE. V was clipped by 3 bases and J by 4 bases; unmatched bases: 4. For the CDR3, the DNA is TGTGCCAGCAGCGGGGACAGGGAATTTAATGAAAAACTGTTTTTT. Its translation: CASSGDREFNEKLFF.